The 15 T cell receptor beta chains reported below all come from one sample, sequenced in a study of cytomegalovirus exposure and HLA in healthy donors. PCR used 60 Vbeta primers and 13 Jbeta primers. The table came from immunoSEQ multiplex PCR; TCRdb's copy has only in-frame clones and leaves some out. Here the sample spans about 160,000 clones, just over 70% being singletons. Input material: PBMCs. The receptor set was obtained from a man between 18 and 29 years old in good health and CMV-seropositive.

This rearrangement joins TRBV7-2 to TRBJ2-3; D is perhaps TRBD1 (5 bases). Trimming shortened V by 2 bases and J by 4 bases, and 13 bases separated the two germline ends. CDR1 is SGHTA and CDR2 is FQGNSA in the germline V gene. This CDR3 has 15 amino acids. The CDR3 region is CASSLTAGNADTQYF. Written as DNA, the CDR3 is TGTGCCAGCAGCTTAACCGCAGGGAATGCAGATACGCAGTATTTT. Supplemented by reference TRBV7-2 and TRBJ2-3, the full variable domain reads GAGVSQSPSNKVTEKGKDVELRCDPISGHTALYWYRQSLGQGLEFLIYFQGNSAPDKSGLPSDRFSAERTGGSVSTLTIQRTQQEDSAVYLCASSLTAGNADTQYFGPGTRLTVL.

V and J are TRBV9 and TRBJ2-3; 13 nucleotides match TRBD2. With V trimmed by 0 bases and J by 4 bases, 5 bases remained unmatched. The germline gives CDR1 SGDLS, CDR2 YYNGEE. The CDR3 is made up of 17 amino acids. The chain's CDR3 is CASSVATSGRASDTQYF. CDR3 bases: TGTGCCAGCAGCGTAGCCACTAGCGGGAGGGCATCAGATACGCAGTATTTT.

The chain links TRBV10-3 to TRBJ2-7, with 10 nucleotides matching TRBD2. The CDR3 extends over 14 amino acids. Trimming took 8 bases from V and 1 from J; bases not matched to a gene: 5. From germline, CDR1 is ENHRY and CDR2 SYGVKD. Here the CDR3 reads CAIGTSGTSYEQYV. The CDR3 DNA sequence: TGTGCCATCGGTACTAGCGGGACTTCCTACGAGCAGTACGTC.

The chain couples TRBV19 to TRBJ1-1, with 7 bases fitting TRBD1. This CDR3 contains 14 residues. The trim removed 2 bases at V and 3 bases at J, leaving 3 bases unmatched. CDR1 and CDR2 from the germline V gene are LNHDA and SQIVND (reference sequence). The DNA for the CDR3 is TGTGCCAGTAGTATACAGGGGGTGTACACTGAAGCTTTCTTT. Its translation: CASSIQGVYTEAFF.

This rearrangement joins TRBV5-6 to TRBJ1-5; unclear D gene. CDR3 size: 15 residues. V was clipped by 1 base and J by 0 bases, with 8 bases between them. Per the germline V gene, CDR1 is SGHDT and CDR2 is YYEEEE. The CDR3: CASSLNRYSNQPQHF. The CDR3 DNA is TGTGCCAGCAGCTTGAATAGATATAGCAATCAGCCCCAGCATTTT.

Points on this clone: The sample has other DNA sequences that encode this CDR3 too. The V call is TRBV30, the J call TRBJ2-6; no firm D call. V lost 0 bases, J lost 0 bases, and 3 bases lay in between. CDR1 and CDR2 from the germline V gene are GTSNPN and SVGIG (reference sequence). The CDR3 is 14 amino acids. The CDR3 DNA reads TGTGCCTGGAGTGTGAGCTCTGGGGCCAACGTCCTGACTTTC. Protein product: CAWSVSSGANVLTF.

CDR3 in amino acids: CASSPGSSGRGSYEQYV. DNA of the CDR3: TGTGCCAGCAGCCCCGGGTCTAGCGGGAGGGGGTCCTACGAGCAGTACGTC. The rearrangement joins TRBV6-4 to TRBJ2-7; 12 bases fit TRBD2. There are 17 residues in the CDR3. V lost 6 bases, J lost 1 base, and 10 bases stayed unmatched. From germline, CDR1 is MRHNA and CDR2 SNTAGT.

The rearrangement joins TRBV4-1 to TRBJ2-1; TRBD2 matches at 10 bases. Germline CDR1 is MGHRA and CDR2 is YSYEKL. The CDR3 is made up of 16 amino acids. V lost 1 base to trimming and J lost 2 bases; unmatched junction nucleotides: 2. In nucleotides, the CDR3 is TGCGCCAGCAGCCAAGCTAGCGGGAGCACCTACAATGAGCAGTTCTTC. This translates into CASSQASGSTYNEQFF.

The chain recombines TRBV27 with TRBJ2-2, with D possibly TRBD1 on 5 matching bases. The germline V and J ends were trimmed by 5 bases and 4 bases, with 14 bases remaining between them. CDR3 length: 15 amino acids. Germline CDR1 is MNHEY and CDR2 is SMNVEV (reference sequence). CDR3 residues: CASSPIDRRTGELFF. In DNA form, the CDR3 reads TGTGCCAGCAGTCCTATCGACAGACGCACCGGGGAGCTGTTTTTT.

The rearrangement uses TRBV4-2 and TRBJ2-1; 7 positions match TRBD2. Germline loops: CDR1 LGHNA, CDR2 YNFKEQ. The CDR3 is 15 residues long. V lost 1 base to trimming and J lost 2 bases; unmatched junction nucleotides: 2. CDR3 sequence reads: CASSQGLAAYNEQFF. CDR3 sequence (DNA): TGTGCCAGCAGCCAAGGGCTAGCGGCCTACAATGAGCAGTTCTTC.

The chain couples TRBV19 to TRBJ1-1; no clear D gene. Germline loops: CDR1 LNHDA, CDR2 SQIVND (reference sequence). There are 12 residues in the CDR3. V was shortened by 7 bases and J by 1 base, with 7 bases between the two germline ends. CDR3 region: CASITRNTEAFF. The CDR3 DNA follows: TGTGCCAGTATTACCAGGAACACTGAAGCTTTCTTT.

This clone was observed a handful of times. This sequence joins TRBV30 and TRBJ1-1; no clear D. Trimming pared 2 bases from V and 1 base from J, leaving 11 bases between. Germline values: CDR1 GTSNPN, CDR2 SVGIG (reference sequence). The length of the CDR3 is 14 residues. The CDR3 DNA reads as TGTGCCTGGAGTTCGTTAGTACCGAACACTGAAGCTTTCTTT. Translating gives CAWSSLVPNTEAFF.

This clone appeared a few times. A read error may account for a junction end that differs from germline. J is TRBJ2-5 and V is TRBV7-7, with TRBD2 matching 10 bases. CDR1 SSHAT and CDR2 FNYEAQ come from the germline V gene (reference sequence). CDR3 length: 16 amino acids. For the CDR3, the DNA is TGTGCTAGCAGCTTAGCTAGCGGGGGAACTCAAGAGACCCAGTACTTC. This translates into CASSLASGGTQETQYF.

V usage is TRBV30 and J usage is TRBJ1-5, with unresolved D. V gave up 3 bases and J gave up 4 bases, with 7 bases separating them. This CDR3 has 12 residues. The germline CDR1 and CDR2 sequences are GTSNPN and SVGIG (reference sequence). CDR3 nucleotides: TGTGCCTGGAGCGGTACGAATCAGCCCCAGCATTTT. Its protein is CAWSGTNQPQHF.

The chain has TRBV11-3 and TRBJ2-5; 14 bases agree with TRBD2. The germline gives CDR1 SGHNT, CDR2 YENEEA. Trimming at V came to 5 bases and at J to 0 bases, leaving 2 bases not matched to a gene. CDR3 length: 16 amino acids. The CDR3 nucleotides read TGTGCCAGCAGCACGGGACTAGCGGGAGACCAAGAGACCCAGTACTTC. Translated, it gives CASSTGLAGDQETQYF.